This T cell receptor (beta chain) was sequenced during a study of blood T cell repertoires in COVID-19. As for the study in general: COVID-19 samples from acute and convalescent phases originated in the United States, Italy and Spain.

Germline CDR1 is SGHNT and CDR2 is YENEEA. The V gene lost 2 bases and the J gene lost 5 bases, with 7 bases spanning the gap. This CDR3 is built from 13 residues. Per the authors' pipeline: How many nucleated cells were present was estimated from reference gene primer amplification. TCRdb keeps only in-frame clones here, not all; method: immunoSEQ multiplex PCR. Clone size and V and J calls were adopted from that table, with D and trimming inferred from the DNA. The profile shows 210,000 or so clones, about 90% of them singletons. V is TRBV11-3 and J is TRBJ2-1; D is unresolved. The sample consisted of PBMCs or T cells enriched from blood (not recorded which). This receptor was taken from a man aged 25 to 40 who had recovered from COVID-19. CDR3 amino acids: CASSLSEDNEQFF. CDR3 sequence (DNA): TGTGCCAGCAGCTTATCCGAGGACAATGAGCAGTTCTTC. The full variable domain, rest sourced from reference TRBV11-3 and TRBJ2-1, is EAGVVQSPRYKIIEKKQPVAFWCNPISGHNTLYWYLQNLGQGPELLIRYENEEAVDDSQLPKDRFSAERLKGVDSTLKIQPAELGDSAVYLCASSLSEDNEQFFGPGTRLTVL.